What follows describes a single T cell receptor beta chain. Assay: immunoSEQ multiplex PCR; the TCRdb copy retains only in-frame clones and omits some. The data contain about 120,000 clones, 85% of them singletons. This entry is derived from a study of blood T cell repertoires in COVID-19. Germline V gene data show CDR1 as SGHRS and CDR2 as YFSETQ. With 4 bases removed from V and 7 bases from J, the gap between germline ends came to 15 bases. There are 14 residues in the CDR3. The clonotype comes from a man older than 75 with acute or convalescent COVID-19. Specimen: peripheral blood. The rearrangement joins TRBV5-1 to TRBJ1-5, with D perhaps matching TRBD1 (5 bases). The CDR3, as DNA: TGCGCCAGCAGCCATGACAGTTCAGGGCAGCCCCAGCATTTT. Encoded protein: CASSHDSSGQPQHF.